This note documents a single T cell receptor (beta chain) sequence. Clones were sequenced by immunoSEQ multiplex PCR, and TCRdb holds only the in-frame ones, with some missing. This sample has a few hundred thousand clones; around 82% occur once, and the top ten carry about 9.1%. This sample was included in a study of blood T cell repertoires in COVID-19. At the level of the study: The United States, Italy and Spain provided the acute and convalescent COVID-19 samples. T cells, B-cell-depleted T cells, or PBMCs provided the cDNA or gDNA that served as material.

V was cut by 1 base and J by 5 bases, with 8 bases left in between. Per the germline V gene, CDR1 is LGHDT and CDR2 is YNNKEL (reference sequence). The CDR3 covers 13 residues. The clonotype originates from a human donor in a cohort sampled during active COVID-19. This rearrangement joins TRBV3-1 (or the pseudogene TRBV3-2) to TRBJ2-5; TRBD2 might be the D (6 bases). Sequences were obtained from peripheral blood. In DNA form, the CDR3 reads TGTGCCAGCAGCCAAGCGGGGGTGGAGACCCAGTACTTC. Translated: CASSQAGVETQYF.